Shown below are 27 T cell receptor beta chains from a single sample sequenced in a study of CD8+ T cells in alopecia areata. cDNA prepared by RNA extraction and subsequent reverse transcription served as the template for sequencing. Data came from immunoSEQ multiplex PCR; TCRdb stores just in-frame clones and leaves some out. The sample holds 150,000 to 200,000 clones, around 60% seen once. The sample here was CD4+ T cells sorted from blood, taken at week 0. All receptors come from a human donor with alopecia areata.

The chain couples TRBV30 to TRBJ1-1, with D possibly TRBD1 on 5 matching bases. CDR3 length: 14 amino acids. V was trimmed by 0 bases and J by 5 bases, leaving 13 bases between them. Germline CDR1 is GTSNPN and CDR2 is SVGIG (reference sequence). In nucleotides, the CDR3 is TGTGCCTGGAGTGTACACAGCAGGGTAACTGAAGCTTTCTTT. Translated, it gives CAWSVHSRVTEAFF.

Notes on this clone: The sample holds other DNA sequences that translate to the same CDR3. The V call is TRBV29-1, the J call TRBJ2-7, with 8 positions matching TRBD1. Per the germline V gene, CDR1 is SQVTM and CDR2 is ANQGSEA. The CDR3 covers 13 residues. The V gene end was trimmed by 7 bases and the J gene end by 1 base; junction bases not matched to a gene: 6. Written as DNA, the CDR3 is TGCAGCGCTACCCGGACAGGGTCCTACGAGCAGTACTTC. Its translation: CSATRTGSYEQYF.

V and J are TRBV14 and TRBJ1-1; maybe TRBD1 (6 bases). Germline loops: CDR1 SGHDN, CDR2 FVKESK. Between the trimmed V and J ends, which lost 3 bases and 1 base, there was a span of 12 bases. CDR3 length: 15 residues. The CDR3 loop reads CASSQAGQRNTEAFF. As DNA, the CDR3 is TGTGCCAGCAGCCAGGCGGGACAACGGAACACTGAAGCTTTCTTT.

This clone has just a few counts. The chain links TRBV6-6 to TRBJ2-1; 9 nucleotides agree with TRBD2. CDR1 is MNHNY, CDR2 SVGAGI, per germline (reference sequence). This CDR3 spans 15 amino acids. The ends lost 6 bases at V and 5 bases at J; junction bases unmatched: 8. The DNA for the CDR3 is TGTGCCAGCAGGACGCGGGGGGGCCAGAACAATGAGCAGTTCTTC. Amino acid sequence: CASRTRGGQNNEQFF.

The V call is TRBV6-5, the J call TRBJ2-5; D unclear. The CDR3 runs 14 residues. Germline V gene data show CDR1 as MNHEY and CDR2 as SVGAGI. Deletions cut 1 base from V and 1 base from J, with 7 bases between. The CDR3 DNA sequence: TGTGCCAGCAGTTACTTCGGCCGCCAAGAGACCCAGTACTTC. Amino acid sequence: CASSYFGRQETQYF.

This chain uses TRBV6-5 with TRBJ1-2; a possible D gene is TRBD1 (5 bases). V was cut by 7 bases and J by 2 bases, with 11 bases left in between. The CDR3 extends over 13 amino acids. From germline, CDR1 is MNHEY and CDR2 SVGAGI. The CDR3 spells CASKTRDNYGYTF. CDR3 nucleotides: TGTGCCAGCAAGACCAGGGACAACTATGGCTACACCTTC.

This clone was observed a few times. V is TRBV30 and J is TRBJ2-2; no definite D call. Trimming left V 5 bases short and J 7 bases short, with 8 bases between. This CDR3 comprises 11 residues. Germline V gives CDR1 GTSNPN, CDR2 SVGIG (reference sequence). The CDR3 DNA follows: TGTGCCTGGGGTCCCGTCGGGGAGCTGTTTTTT. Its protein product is CAWGPVGELFF.

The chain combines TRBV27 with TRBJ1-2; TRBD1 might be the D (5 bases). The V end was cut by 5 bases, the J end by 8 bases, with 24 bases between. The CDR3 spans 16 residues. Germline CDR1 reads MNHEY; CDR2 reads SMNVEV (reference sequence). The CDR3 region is CASSTLASTGRGGYTF. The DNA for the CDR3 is TGTGCCAGCAGTACTCTCGCATCGACGGGGCGAGGAGGCTACACCTTC.

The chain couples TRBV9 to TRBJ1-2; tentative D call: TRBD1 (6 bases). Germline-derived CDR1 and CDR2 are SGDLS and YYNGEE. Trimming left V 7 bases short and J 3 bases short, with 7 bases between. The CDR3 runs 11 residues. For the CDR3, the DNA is TGTGCCAGCGGGACACACTATGGCTACACCTTC. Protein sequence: CASGTHYGYTF.

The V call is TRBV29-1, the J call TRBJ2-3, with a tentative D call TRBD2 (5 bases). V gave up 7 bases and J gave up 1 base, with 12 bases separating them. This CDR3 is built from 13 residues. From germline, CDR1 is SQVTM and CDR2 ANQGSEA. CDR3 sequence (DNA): TGCAGCGCCAGGAGTAGCGGCACAGATACGCAGTATTTT. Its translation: CSARSSGTDTQYF.

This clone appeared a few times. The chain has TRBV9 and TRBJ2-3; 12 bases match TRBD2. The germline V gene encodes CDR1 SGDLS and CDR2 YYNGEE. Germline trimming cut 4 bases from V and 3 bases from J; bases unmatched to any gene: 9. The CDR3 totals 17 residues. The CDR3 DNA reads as TGTGCCAGCAGCACCGGGGCCGGGACTAGCGGGACAGATACGCAGTATTTT. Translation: CASSTGAGTSGTDTQYF.

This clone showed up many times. The CDR3 coding sequence is TGTGCCATCAGTGATAGAGTAGCCTACGAGCAGTACTTC. Encoded protein: CAISDRVAYEQYF. The gene calls are TRBV10-3 and TRBJ2-7; D remains unclear. CDR3 size: 13 residues. Between the trimmed V and J ends, which lost 3 bases and 2 bases, there was a span of 8 bases. Looked up from germline, CDR1 is ENHRY and CDR2 is SYGVKD.

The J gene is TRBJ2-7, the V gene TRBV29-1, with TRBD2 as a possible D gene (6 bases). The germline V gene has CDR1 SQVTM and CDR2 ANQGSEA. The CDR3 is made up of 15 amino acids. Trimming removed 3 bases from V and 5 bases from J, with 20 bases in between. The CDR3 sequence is CSVDRRTGGIHEQYF. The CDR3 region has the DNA TGCAGCGTTGATAGAAGGACTGGGGGGATCCACGAGCAGTACTTC.

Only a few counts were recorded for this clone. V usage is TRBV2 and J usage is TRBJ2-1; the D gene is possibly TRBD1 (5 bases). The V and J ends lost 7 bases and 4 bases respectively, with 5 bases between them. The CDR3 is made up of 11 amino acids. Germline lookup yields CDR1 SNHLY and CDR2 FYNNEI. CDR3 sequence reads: CASKGYNEQFF. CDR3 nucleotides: TGTGCCAGCAAGGGGTACAATGAGCAGTTCTTC.

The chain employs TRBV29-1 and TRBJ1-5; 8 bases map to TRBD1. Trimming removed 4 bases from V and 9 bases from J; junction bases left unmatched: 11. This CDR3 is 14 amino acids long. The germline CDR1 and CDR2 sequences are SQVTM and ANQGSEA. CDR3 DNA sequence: TGCAGCGTTGTGACAGGGGACTCTGGAAGGCCCCAGCATTTT. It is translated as CSVVTGDSGRPQHF.

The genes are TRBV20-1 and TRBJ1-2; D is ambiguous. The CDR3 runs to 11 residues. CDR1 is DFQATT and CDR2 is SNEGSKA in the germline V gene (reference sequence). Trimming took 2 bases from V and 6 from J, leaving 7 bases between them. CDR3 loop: CSARFGDGYTF. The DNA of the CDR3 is TGCAGTGCTAGATTTGGGGATGGCTACACCTTC.

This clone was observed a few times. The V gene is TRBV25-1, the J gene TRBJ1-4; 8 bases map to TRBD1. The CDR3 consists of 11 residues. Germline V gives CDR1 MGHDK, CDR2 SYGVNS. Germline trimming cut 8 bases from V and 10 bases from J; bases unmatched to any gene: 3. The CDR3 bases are TGTGCCAGCGGACAGGGTGGAAAACTGTTTTTT. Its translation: CASGQGGKLFF.

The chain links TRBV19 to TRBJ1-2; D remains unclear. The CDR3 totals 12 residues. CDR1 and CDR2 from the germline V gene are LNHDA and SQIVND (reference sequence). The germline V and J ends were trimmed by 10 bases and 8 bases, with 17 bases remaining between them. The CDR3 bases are TGTGCCATCTCACCGGGCTCCGGGGGCTACACCTTC. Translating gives CAISPGSGGYTF.

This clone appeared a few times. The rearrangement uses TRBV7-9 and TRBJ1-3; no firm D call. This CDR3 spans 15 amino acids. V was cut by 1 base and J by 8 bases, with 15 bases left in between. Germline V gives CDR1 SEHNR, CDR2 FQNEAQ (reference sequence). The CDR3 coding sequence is TGTGCCAGCAGCTTAGTATATGGAGGGCGGGACACCATATATTTT. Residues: CASSLVYGGRDTIYF. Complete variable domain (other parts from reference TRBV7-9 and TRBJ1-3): DTGVSQNPRHKITKRGQNVTFRCDPISEHNRLYWYRQTLGQGPEFLTYFQNEAQLEKSRLLSDRFSAERPKGSFSTLEIQRTEQGDSAMYLCASSLVYGGRDTIYFGEGSWLTVV.

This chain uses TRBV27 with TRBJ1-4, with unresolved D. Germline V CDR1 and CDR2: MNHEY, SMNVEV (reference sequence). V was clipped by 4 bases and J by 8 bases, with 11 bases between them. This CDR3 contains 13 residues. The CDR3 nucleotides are TGTGCCAGCAGTTCCCCCCGTCGGGAAAAACTGTTTTTT. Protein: CASSSPRREKLFF.

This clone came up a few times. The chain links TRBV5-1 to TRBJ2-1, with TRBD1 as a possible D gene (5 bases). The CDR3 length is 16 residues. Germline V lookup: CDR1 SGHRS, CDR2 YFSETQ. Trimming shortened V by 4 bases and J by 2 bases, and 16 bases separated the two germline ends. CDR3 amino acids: CASSLESTGTYNEQFF. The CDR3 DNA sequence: TGCGCCAGCAGCCTTGAGTCTACAGGTACCTACAATGAGCAGTTCTTC.

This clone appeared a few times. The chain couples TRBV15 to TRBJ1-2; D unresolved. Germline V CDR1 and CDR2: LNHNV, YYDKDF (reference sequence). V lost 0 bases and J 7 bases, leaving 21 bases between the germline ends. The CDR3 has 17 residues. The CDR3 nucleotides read TGTGCCACCAGCAGAGATGGGGTATACGGACGAAATCCTGGCTACACCTTC. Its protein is CATSRDGVYGRNPGYTF. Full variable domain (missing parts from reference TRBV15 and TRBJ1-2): DAMVIQNPRYQVTQFGKPVTLSCSQTLNHNVMYWYQQKSSQAPKLLFHYYDKDFNNEADTPDNFQSRRPNTSFCFLDIRSPGLGDTAMYLCATSRDGVYGRNPGYTFGSGTRLTVV.

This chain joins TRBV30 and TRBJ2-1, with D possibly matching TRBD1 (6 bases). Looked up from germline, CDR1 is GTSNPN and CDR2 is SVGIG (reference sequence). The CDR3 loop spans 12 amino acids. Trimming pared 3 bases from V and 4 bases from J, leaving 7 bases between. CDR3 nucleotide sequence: TGTGCCTGGAGCAGGGGATACAATGAGCAGTTCTTC. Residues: CAWSRGYNEQFF.

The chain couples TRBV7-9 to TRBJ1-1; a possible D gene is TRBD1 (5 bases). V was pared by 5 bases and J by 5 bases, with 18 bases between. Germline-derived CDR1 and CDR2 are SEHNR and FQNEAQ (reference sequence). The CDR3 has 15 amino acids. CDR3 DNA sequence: TGTGCCAGCAGCCCTTCAACGGGGGTCTGGACTGAAGCTTTCTTT. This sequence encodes CASSPSTGVWTEAFF. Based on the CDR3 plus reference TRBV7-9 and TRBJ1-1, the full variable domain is DTGVSQNPRHKITKRGQNVTFRCDPISEHNRLYWYRQTLGQGPEFLTYFQNEAQLEKSRLLSDRFSAERPKGSFSTLEIQRTEQGDSAMYLCASSPSTGVWTEAFFGQGTRLTVV.

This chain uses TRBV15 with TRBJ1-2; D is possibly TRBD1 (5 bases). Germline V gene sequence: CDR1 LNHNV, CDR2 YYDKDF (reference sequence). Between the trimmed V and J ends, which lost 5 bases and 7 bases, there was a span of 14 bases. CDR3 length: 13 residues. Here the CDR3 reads CATSQDFQGGYTF. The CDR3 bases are TGTGCCACCAGCCAGGACTTTCAGGGTGGCTACACCTTC.

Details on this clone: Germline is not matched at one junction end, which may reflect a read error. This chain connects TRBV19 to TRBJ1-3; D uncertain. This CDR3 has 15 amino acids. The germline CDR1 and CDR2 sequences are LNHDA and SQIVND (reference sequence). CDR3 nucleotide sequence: TGTGCCAGTAGTGTAGACGGTACCTCTGGAAACACCATATATTTT. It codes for CASSVDGTSGNTIYF.

The CDR3 DNA follows: TGTGCCAGCAGTTACTCCAGCGGGAACACCGGGGAGCTGTTTTTT. This codes for CASSYSSGNTGELFF. The genes are TRBV6-6 and TRBJ2-2, with D perhaps matching TRBD2 (5 bases). V was trimmed by 0 bases and J by 1 base, leaving 6 bases between them. Per germline, CDR1 MNHNY and CDR2 SVGAGI (reference sequence). The CDR3 spans 15 residues.